This TCR beta chain is drawn from a study of vaccination effects on CD4 cells after COVID-19. Note on this clone: Its antigen is not known.

Clones were sequenced by immunoSEQ multiplex PCR, and TCRdb holds only the in-frame ones, with some missing. The sample gives 40,000 to 50,000 clones, 65% to 80% of which show up once; over 13% is in the top ten. Expansion with viral peptide pools was applied to antigen-specific CD4+ T cells by the ViraFEST assay prior to sequencing. After roughly 11 days in culture, the CD4+ T cells were isolated. The participants, recipients of two vaccine doses, got either BNT162b2 or mRNA-1273. Nucleocapsid antibodies were negative in the vaccine recipients, who had never had SARS-CoV-2 infection. The CDR3 sequence is 14 residues long. Germline V gene data show CDR1 as SGHVS and CDR2 as FQNEAQ. With 0 bases removed from V and 2 bases from J, the gap between germline ends came to 7 bases.

Source: CD4+ T cells from PBMCs cultured with HCoV-OC43 spike peptides, taken after COVID-19 vaccination. Described subset: HCoV-OC43 spike overlapping peptide pool stimulation. This TCR derives from a human donor who received a COVID-19 vaccine. The gene calls are TRBV7-8 and TRBJ2-5; D gene uncertain. The CDR3 region has the DNA TGTGCCAGCAGCTTAGCGCTAGGACAAGAGACCCAGTACTTC. Translation gives CASSLALGQETQYF. Full variable domain (missing parts from reference TRBV7-8 and TRBJ2-5): GAGVSQSPRYKVAKRGQDVALRCDPISGHVSLFWYQQALGQGPEFLTYFQNEAQLDKSGLPSDRFFAERPEGSVSTLKIQRTQQEDSAVYLCASSLALGQETQYFGPGTRLLVL.